This T cell receptor beta chain is from a study of cytomegalovirus exposure and HLA in healthy donors (dated by TCRdb to the late 2010s). Background for the entire study: An earlier analysis of several hundred of the donors reported around 280 Gb of sequence data and 90 million to 120 million unique TCR beta sequences obtained from approximately 180 million T cells. In an earlier analysis of over 550 of the donors, high-throughput TCR beta sequencing was used to judge whether each TCR beta V gene segment behaved as functional or pseudogenic. Across some 400 genotyped donors of the cohort, an average of about 240,000 unique TCR beta nucleotide sequences per donor were sequenced, and 15% to 20% of those sequences were non-productive. The later analysis used no new phenotypic data to find candidate immune exposures, relying instead on TCR beta sequences and their occurrence across donors. The T cell repertoires of 550 to 850 subjects were profiled by immunosequencing and related to cytomegalovirus serostatus. Class I and class II HLA loci were covered by the typing at four-digit resolution. Every discovery cohort repertoire had been produced on one sequencing platform. High-throughput TCR immunosequencing, statistical association of individual TCRs with disease status, and machine learning were combined to predict cytomegalovirus infection status. Several DR-DQ haplotypes were treated as single units for association and clustering because of strong linkage in the cohort. Roughly 310 gigabases of sequencing data and 78 million or so unique TCR sequences were included in an early release covering around 650 HLA-typed donors. In a later genetic analysis, genome-wide SNP genotypes for about three fifths of the roughly 670 donors were used, and that subset was treated as a discovery cohort. Of the approximately 400 genotyped donors, less than 90% were placed in the genetic ancestry cluster associated with self-reported Caucasian donors. The number of donors typed differed by locus, with about 629-630 for A, B, C, DRB1 and DQB1, roughly 550 for DQA1, some 570 for DPA1, and approximately 470 for DPB1. The study aimed to test whether signatures of past pathogen exposure could be identified by cataloging public T cell receptors. In addition to the first cohort of approximately 650 subjects, a separate validation cohort of 130 or so different subjects was used. A later analysis re-analyzed previously published TCR beta repertoires from 666 donors and added high-resolution HLA genotyping to study TCR occurrence patterns. Donor age, sex, ethnicity and CMV serostatus were collected together with the repertoire data.

The cohort comprised more than 550 healthy bone marrow donors. At the time of sampling, every cohort member was nominally healthy, though immune exposures that went unrecorded were likely present. The donor tested CMV seropositive and was one of the 289 seropositive cohort members. Every donor gave a peripheral blood sample, and the peripheral blood mononuclear cells from that sample were used for TCR beta sequencing. The Qiagen DNeasy Blood Extraction Kit was used to extract genomic DNA from the blood cell samples. The library was produced with the immunoSEQ multiplex PCR assay. A mixture of 60 forward primers for TCR Vbeta segments and 13 reverse primers for TCR Jbeta segments was used in the multiplex PCR. A multiplex PCR assay on genomic DNA amplified the CDR3 region of rearranged TCR beta genes. Amplified TCR beta libraries were sequenced as 87-base-pair reads on the Illumina HiSeq System. The original methods were these. Across the 500 to 850 repertoires, a later analysis counted roughly 84 million unique TCR beta chains, 9.5 million to 13 million of which were shared by at least two donors. Raw reads were error-corrected and collapsed into unique sequences with a nearest-neighbor algorithm that merged closely related sequences to remove PCR and sequencing errors. V, D and J gene segments were assigned by aligning CDR3 sequences to IMGT reference sequences. Each retained sequence needed at least a six-nucleotide match to both a V gene segment and a J gene segment. A rearrangement counted as productive if the CDR3 had no stop codons and remained in frame with V and J, and every other rearrangement counted as non-productive. Following IMGT convention, CDR3 was defined as the stretch from the second conserved V-encoded cysteine up to the conserved J-encoded phenylalanine. The earlier analysis of some 580 of the donors excluded any sequence lacking an unambiguous match to a single V gene segment. In an earlier analysis of several hundred of the donors, V segments were called functional above 56.7% productive rearrangements and were called segregating when the between-donor standard deviation exceeded 5%. A statistical classification framework was developed to diagnose cytomegalovirus status using the catalog of TCR beta chain sequences. A later analysis assigned V and J genes by comparing TCR nucleotide sequences with IMGT/GENE-DB human TR gene sequences. In a later analysis, CDR3 sequences and most-parsimonious VDJ recombination scenarios were assigned using the TCRdist pipeline. A later analysis defined each TCR beta chain by its CDR3 amino acid sequence plus V-gene family, and excluded reads lacking a unique V-gene family. To address suspected cross-contamination and a sequencing artifact, a later analysis removed around 600 highly shared, low-generation-probability nucleotide sequences. In a later analysis, a clonal expansion index for each public chain was calculated from normalized within-repertoire ranks of inferred template counts. Generation probabilities in a later analysis came from a VDJ recombination model fitted to out-of-frame rearrangements, and those results were checked against IGoR. In a later analysis, TCR-TCR, TCR-HLA and TCR-CMV co-occurrence was scored with hypergeometric tests, and a repertoire-size bias correction was applied to TCR pairs. False discovery rates were estimated in a later analysis by permuting HLA or CMV assignments 20 times. In a later analysis, co-occurring TCRs were grouped with DBSCAN, and TCRdist sequence similarity was added when clustering was performed within HLA-allele-positive subsets. For co-occurrence clustering, repertoires with fewer than 30,000 or more than 120,000 public chains were excluded, along with 5 or 6 repertoires with anomalous nucleotide sharing. This is the immuneACCESS table as TCRdb keeps it, with only in-frame sequences that have V and J called. A part of the clones is gone; compared with another copy, unresolved V genes explain less than half, and the rest is unexplained. That table gives V, J and clone size, and the DNA gave D and trimming. This sample has around 150,000 clones in its table, and about three quarters of those were observed once. The top ten hold about 2.6% of the sample.

Remarks on this clone: Its antigen is currently not known. No base qualities exist here, and no much larger clone lies one base off it.

Results the study describes overall, beyond this receptor: In vitro tests confirmed that three of the cytomegalovirus-associated TCR beta chains recognize cytomegalovirus antigens. Over 15 rarely observed V segments, including chromosome 9 orphons, were excluded from the earlier analysis of several hundred of the donors because counts were too low. A cluster of highly shared sequence variants was judged likely to be a technical artifact of the sequencing pipeline. The study gave a list of 150 to 200 TCR beta chains associated with cytomegalovirus. In an earlier analysis of some 500 of the donors, most TCR beta V segments were observed in productive rearrangements about 87% or about 30% of the time, broadly matching IMGT annotations. Specific HLA alleles were associated with 15,000 to 20,000 TCR beta sequences at a false discovery rate of 0.05 in a later analysis. According to the authors, the approach could potentially be generalized to other disease states and immunological phenotypes. According to a later analysis, parvovirus B19, influenza, CMV and Epstein-Barr virus appeared linked to several top co-occurrence clusters. The classifier was reported to diagnose cytomegalovirus status with high specificity and sensitivity in both the original and validation cohorts. Compared with the roughly 670-donor mean, donors in an Asian-associated ancestry cluster had fewer N-insertions in productive TCRs, according to a later genetic analysis. Most TCR sequences were seen in very few donors, while some public TCRs were found in many individuals. Because some donors lacked HLA typing at each locus, the association tests relied only on the typed subset. When HLA alleles, especially DR and DQ, strongly co-occurred, TCR associations were difficult to assign to individual alleles. In a later analysis, HLA-associated TCR beta chains were found to be more clonally expanded and to have lower generation probabilities than equally common non-associated chains. The presence/absence analyses assumed that sequencing depth was roughly uniform across donors, and that assumption may not be true. Linkage disequilibrium might explain the correlated functional status among segregating V segments, but an unknown experimental factor could not be excluded. For the cohort, immune exposure information was limited to CMV serostatus. This cohort had only TCR beta chains sequenced, and the lack of alpha or paired-chain data limited which features could be detected. A later genetic analysis associated a missense DCLRE1C variant with V-gene and J-gene trimming of TCR beta chains, and an independent cohort replicated the association. A further reported finding was that TCR beta sequences accurately predicted the HLA-A and HLA-B alleles for most subjects in the first cohort. In a later analysis, the rate of TCR association differed among HLA loci, with DRB1 alleles having the most associated TCRs and HLA-C alleles having the fewest. A later analysis found that most CMV-associated TCR beta chains appeared HLA-restricted, with HLA associations seemingly driven largely by CMV exposure.

The source of this sequence is a woman aged 40 to 49 in good health and CMV-seropositive. Sequenced: PBMCs.

At the DNA level, the sequence is TGTGCCAGTAGTCCGACTAGCGGGGAAGAGACCCAGTACTTC. Its protein is CASSPTSGEETQYF. The sequence is built from TRBV19 and TRBJ2-5, and 11 bases in between align with TRBD2. As encoded in the germline V gene (reference sequence), CDR1 is LNHDA while CDR2 is SQIVND. After removal of 5 bases from V and 3 bases from J, the junction retains 2 bases not matched to a gene. CDR3 length: 14 amino acids, cysteine to phenylalanine. Left in the record is the CDR3 DNA by itself, 42 bases read in frame from the first base. When the CDR3 is completed using the reference TRBV19 and TRBJ2-5 genes on either side, the full variable domain is DGGITQSPKYLFRKEGQNVTLSCEQNLNHDAMYWYRQDPGQGLRLIYYSQIVNDFQKGDIAEGYSVSREKKESFPLTVTSAQKNPTAFYLCASSPTSGEETQYFGPGTRLLVL.